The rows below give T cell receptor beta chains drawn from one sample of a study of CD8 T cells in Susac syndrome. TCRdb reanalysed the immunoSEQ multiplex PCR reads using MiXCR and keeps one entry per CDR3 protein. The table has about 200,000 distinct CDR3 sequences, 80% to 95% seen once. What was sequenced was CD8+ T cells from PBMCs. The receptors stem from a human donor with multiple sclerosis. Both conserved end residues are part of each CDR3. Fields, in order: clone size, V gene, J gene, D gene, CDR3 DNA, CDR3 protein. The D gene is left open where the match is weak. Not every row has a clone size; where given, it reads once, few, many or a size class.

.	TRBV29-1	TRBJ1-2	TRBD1	TGCAGCGCGGGGACAGGGGGCGATGGCTACACCTTC	CSAGTGGDGYTF
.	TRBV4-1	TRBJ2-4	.	TGCGCCAGCAGCCAAGTTAATATTCAGTACTTC	CASSQVNIQYF
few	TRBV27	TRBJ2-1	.	TGTGCCAGCAGTTTACAGGGTAATGAGCAGTTCTTC	CASSLQGNEQFF
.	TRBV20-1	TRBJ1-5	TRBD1	TGCAGTGCAAAACAGGGGAGTCAGCCCCAGCATTTT	CSAKQGSQPQHF
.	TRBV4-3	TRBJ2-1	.	TGCGCCAGCAGCCTTGACTTGACCTACTACAATGAGCAGTTCTTC	CASSLDLTYYNEQFF
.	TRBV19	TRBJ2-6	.	TGTGCCAGTAGTATATGGGGCACCTCATCGGCTTACTCTGGGGCCAACGTCCTGACTTTC	CASSIWGTSSAYSGANVLTF
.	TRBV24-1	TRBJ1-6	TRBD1	TGTGCCACCAGTGACGACCTGGACAGGGGTTTTCCACCCCTCCACTTT	CATSDDLDRGFPPLHF
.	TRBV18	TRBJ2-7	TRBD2	TGTGCCAGCTCACTGACGGGAGGGCAGCGGTACGACGAGCAGTACTTC	CASSLTGGQRYDEQYF
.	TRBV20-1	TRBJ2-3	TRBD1	TGCAGTGCCGGACAGGGGGTTGTAGATACGCAGTATTTT	CSAGQGVVDTQYF
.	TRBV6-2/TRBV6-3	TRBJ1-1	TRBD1	TGTGCCAGCAGTTACACAAACGCCCAGGGGGCCACTGAAGCTTTCTTT	CASSYTNAQGATEAFF
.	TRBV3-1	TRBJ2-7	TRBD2	TGTGCCAGCAGCCAAGATCCGGGAGGGCCCCAAGAGCAGTACTTC	CASSQDPGGPQEQYF
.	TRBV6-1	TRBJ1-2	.	TGTGCCAGCAGTGAATTGGTTGGCTTGGGCTATGGCTACACCTTC	CASSELVGLGYGYTF
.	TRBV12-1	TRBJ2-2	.	TGTGCCAGCAGCTTTGAGAGGGGGGGCGGGGAGCTGTTTTTT	CASSFERGGGELFF
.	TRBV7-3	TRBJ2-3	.	TGTGCCAGCAGCTCCGAACACCGGGACATACAAGATACGCAGTATTTT	CASSSEHRDIQDTQYF
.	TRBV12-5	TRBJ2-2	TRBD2	TGTGCTAGTGGTTTCATCGGGGGGGAAGACTCCGGGGAGCTGTTTTTT	CASGFIGGEDSGELFF
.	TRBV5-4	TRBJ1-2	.	TGTGCCAGCAGGGCCGGCGAGAACTATGGCTACACCTTC	CASRAGENYGYTF
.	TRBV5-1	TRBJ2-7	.	TGCGCCAGCAGCCCTCACACGGGGGCCGGGGGTGAAAAGTACGAGCAGTACTTC	CASSPHTGAGGEKYEQYF
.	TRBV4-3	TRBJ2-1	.	TGCGCCAGCAGCCAAGAAGTTACAGGGATAATTGGGAATGAGCAGTTCTTC	CASSQEVTGIIGNEQFF
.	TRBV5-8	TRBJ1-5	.	TGTGCCAGCAGCTTGTATGGCGGGGATCAGCCCCAGCATTTT	CASSLYGGDQPQHF
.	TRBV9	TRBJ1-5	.	TGTGCCAGCAGCGAAGACGGGTATAGCAATCAGCCCCAGCATTTT	CASSEDGYSNQPQHF
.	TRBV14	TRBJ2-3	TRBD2	TGTGCCAGCAGCCAAATACTAGCGGGGCGTACAGATACGCAGTATTTT	CASSQILAGRTDTQYF
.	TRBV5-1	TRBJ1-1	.	TGCGCCAGCAGCCTGCTGGAGGACACTGAAGCTTTCTTT	CASSLLEDTEAFF
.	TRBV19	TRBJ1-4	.	TGTGCCAGTAGTATCCCGCCGACAGGCCCCGAGGATGAAAAACTGTTTTTT	CASSIPPTGPEDEKLFF
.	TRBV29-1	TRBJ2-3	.	TGCAGCGTTGATGGGGGGAGATTAGATACGCAGTATTTT	CSVDGGRLDTQYF
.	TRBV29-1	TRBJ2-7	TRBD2	TGCAGCGCCTCCGGGACTAGCGGCTACGAGCAGTACTTC	CSASGTSGYEQYF
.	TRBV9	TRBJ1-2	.	TGTGCCAGCAGCGTAGCTAAGATGGGGGGGAAAAATGGCTACACCTTC	CASSVAKMGGKNGYTF
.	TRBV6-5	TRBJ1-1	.	TGTGCCAGCAGTTTACAGGCCACTGAGGCCATCTTCTTT	CASSLQATEAIFF
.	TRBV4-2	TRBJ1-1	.	TGTGCCAGCAGCCAAGCTCTCGGACAGCCCATGAACACTGAAGCTTTCTTT	CASSQALGQPMNTEAFF
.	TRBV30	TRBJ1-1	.	TGTGCCTGGAGAGGCGTGAACACTGAAGCTTTCTTT	CAWRGVNTEAFF
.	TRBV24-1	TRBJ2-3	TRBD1	TGTGCCACCAGTGCCGTGGGACAGGGCGCAGATACGCAGTATTTT	CATSAVGQGADTQYF
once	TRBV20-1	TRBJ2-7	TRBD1	TGCAGTGCTAGGGGACAGAGTAGCTACGAGCAGTACTTC	CSARGQSSYEQYF
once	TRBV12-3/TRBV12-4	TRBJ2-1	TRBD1	TGTGCCAGCAGTTCGACAGGGGTGGGGGAGCAGTTCTTC	CASSSTGVGEQFF
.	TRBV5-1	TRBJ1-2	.	TGCGCCAGCAGCCCCCCGGGTTTGGTGGGCTACACCTTC	CASSPPGLVGYTF
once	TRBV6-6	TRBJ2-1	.	TGTGCCAGCAGTTACGTTGGGAAGGACAATGAGCAGTTCTTC	CASSYVGKDNEQFF
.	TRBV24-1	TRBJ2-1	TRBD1	TGTGCCACCAGTGACCCTAAGACAGGGGGCTACAATGAGCAGTTCTTC	CATSDPKTGGYNEQFF
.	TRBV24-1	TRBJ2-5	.	TGTGCCACCAGTGACTCCCAGGGGGGGTACCAAGAGACCCAGTACTTC	CATSDSQGGYQETQYF